The clone carrying this T cell receptor beta chain has ten or more counts. The entry originates in a study of blood T cell repertoires in COVID-19. Participant-given clinical history determined each cohort assignment. All exposed participants met a person with COVID-19 within 2 weeks before entering the study. Generated by immunoSEQ multiplex PCR, the TCRdb table keeps only in-frame clones and is missing some. The table records 350,000 to 400,000 clones, about 89% of them present only once. V was clipped by 7 bases and J by 2 bases, with 5 bases between them. This CDR3 comprises 12 residues. Germline values: CDR1 MGHDK, CDR2 SYGVNS.

Material for sequencing was PBMCs or T cells enriched from blood (not recorded which). This receptor was taken from a woman in her forties who had been exposed to COVID-19. This sequence joins TRBV25-1 and TRBJ2-2; D gene uncertain. The CDR3: CASTRNTGELFF. The CDR3 DNA sequence: TGTGCCAGCACTAGAAACACCGGGGAGCTGTTTTTT.